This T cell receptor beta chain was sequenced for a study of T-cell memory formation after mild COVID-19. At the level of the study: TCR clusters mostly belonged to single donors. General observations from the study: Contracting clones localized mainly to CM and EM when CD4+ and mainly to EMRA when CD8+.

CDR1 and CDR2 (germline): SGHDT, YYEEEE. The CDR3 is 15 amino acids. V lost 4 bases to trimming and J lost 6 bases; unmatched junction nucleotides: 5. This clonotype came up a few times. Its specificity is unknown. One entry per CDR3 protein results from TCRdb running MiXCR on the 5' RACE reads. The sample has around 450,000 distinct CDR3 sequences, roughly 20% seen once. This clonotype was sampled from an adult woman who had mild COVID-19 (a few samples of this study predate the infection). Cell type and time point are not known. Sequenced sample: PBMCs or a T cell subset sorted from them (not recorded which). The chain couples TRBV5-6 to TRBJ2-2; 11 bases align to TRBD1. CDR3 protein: CASSLRDRGSGELFF. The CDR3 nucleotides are TGTGCCAGCAGCCTCCGGGACAGGGGGTCCGGGGAGCTGTTTTTT.